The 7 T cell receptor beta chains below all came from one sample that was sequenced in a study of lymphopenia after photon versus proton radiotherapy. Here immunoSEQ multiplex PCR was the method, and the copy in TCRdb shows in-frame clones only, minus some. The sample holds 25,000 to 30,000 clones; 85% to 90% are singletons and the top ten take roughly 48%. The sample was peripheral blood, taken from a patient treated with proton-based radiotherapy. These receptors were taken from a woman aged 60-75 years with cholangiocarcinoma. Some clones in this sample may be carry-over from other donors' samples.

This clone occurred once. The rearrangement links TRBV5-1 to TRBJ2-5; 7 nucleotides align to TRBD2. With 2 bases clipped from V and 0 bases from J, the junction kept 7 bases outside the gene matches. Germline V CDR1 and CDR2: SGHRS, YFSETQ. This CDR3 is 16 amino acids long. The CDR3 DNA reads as TGCGCCAGCAGCTTCGGACTAGTTCCGTACCAAGAGACCCAGTACTTC. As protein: CASSFGLVPYQETQYF.

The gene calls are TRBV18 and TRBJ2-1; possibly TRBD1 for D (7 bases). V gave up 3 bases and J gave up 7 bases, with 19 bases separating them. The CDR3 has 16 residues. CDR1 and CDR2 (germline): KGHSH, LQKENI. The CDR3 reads CASSPARQGGLNEQFF. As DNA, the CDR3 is TGTGCCAGCTCACCTGCGAGGCAGGGGGGTTTAAATGAGCAGTTCTTC. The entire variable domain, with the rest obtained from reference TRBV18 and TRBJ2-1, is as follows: NAGVMQNPRHLVRRRGQEARLRCSPMKGHSHVYWYRQLPEEGLKFMVYLQKENIIDESGMPKERFSAEFPKEGPSILRIQQVVRGDSAAYFCASSPARQGGLNEQFFGPGTRLTVL.

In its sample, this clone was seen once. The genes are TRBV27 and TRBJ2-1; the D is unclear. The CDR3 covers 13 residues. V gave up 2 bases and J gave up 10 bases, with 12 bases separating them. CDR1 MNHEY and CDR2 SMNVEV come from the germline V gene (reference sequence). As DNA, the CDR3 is TGTGCCAGCAGTTTAAGGCCCGACGGGGAGCAGTTCTTC. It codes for CASSLRPDGEQFF.

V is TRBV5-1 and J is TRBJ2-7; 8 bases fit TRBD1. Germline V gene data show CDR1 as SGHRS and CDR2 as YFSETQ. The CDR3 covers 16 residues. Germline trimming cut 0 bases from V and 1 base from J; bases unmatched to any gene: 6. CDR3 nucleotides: TGCGCCAGCAGCTTGGGAGGCGGACAGGGATCCTACGAGCAGTACTTC. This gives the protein CASSLGGGQGSYEQYF.

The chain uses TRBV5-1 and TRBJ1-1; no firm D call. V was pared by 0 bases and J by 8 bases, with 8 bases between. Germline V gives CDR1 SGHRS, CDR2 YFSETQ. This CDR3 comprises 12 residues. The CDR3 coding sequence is TGCGCCAGCAGCTTGGACCTACAAGAAGCTTTCTTT. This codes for CASSLDLQEAFF.

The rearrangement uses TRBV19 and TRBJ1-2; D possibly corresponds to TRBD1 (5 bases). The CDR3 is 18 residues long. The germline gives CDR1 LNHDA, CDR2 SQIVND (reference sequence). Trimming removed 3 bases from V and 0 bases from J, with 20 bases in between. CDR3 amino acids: CASSISLGLGLSNYGYTF. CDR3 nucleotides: TGTGCCAGTAGTATCTCGCTGGGCCTGGGACTTTCTAACTATGGCTACACCTTC.

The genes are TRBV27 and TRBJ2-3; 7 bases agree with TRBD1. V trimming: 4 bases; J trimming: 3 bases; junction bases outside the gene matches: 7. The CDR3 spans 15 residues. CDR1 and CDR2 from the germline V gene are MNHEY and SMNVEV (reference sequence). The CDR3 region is CASSYDRVSTDTQYF. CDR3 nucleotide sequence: TGTGCCAGCAGTTACGACAGGGTTTCGACAGATACGCAGTATTTT.